This TCR beta chain was profiled in a study of OX40 agonist ivuxolimab in advanced cancers. Study overall: Patients were dosed intravenously with ivuxolimab at 0.01 to 10 mg/kg every 2 weeks. Hepatocellular carcinoma, melanoma, renal cell or head and neck cancer occurred in dose-escalation patients.

Only in-frame clones appear in the TCRdb table, and some are missing; sequencing was by immunoSEQ multiplex PCR. The data hold 150,000 to 190,000 clones, with approximately 94% observed a single time. This CDR3 is 12 amino acids long. V dropped 3 bases and J dropped 6 bases, with 9 bases sitting between them. CDR1 and CDR2 (germline): MGHRA, YSYEKL. Specimen: CD4+ or CD8+ T cells sorted from blood, collected in a trial of the OX40 agonist ivuxolimab. The TCR originated in an adult with an advanced solid tumor such as melanoma, head and neck, liver or kidney cancer. The chain couples TRBV4-1 to TRBJ2-7; no firm D call. For the CDR3, the DNA is TGCGCCAGCAGCCACGCCGCAGGCGAGCAGTACTTC. This translates into CASSHAAGEQYF.